This T cell receptor beta chain was sequenced during a study of blood T cells in healthy people across ages. Combining a sample-barcoded 5' primer with a J-beta primer mix, a second PCR ran for about 7 to 11 cycles. TCRdb reprocessed the 5' RACE reads with MiXCR, giving one entry per CDR3 protein. The sample carries roughly 1.5 million distinct CDR3 sequences, about 45% recorded once. CDR3 length: 16 amino acids. The ends lost 4 bases at V and 3 bases at J; junction bases unmatched: 10. Germline CDR1 reads SGHRS; CDR2 reads YFSETQ. The sequence derives from a woman aged 18-29 years in good health. The sequencing sample was made of blood. J is TRBJ2-3 and V is TRBV5-1; 8 bases agree with TRBD1. This CDR3 is CASSTGQGVGTDTQYF. As DNA, the CDR3 is TGCGCCAGCAGCACCGGACAGGGCGTAGGAACAGATACGCAGTATTTT.